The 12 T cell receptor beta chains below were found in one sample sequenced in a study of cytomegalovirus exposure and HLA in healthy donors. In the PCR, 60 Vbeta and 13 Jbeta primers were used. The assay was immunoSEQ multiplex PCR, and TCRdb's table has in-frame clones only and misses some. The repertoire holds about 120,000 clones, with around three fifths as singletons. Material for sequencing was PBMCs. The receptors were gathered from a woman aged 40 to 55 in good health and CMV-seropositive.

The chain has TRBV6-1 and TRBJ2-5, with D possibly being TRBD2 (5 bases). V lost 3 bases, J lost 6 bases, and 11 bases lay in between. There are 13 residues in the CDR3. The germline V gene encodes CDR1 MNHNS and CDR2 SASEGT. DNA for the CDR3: TGTGCCAGCAGTGATACGCTAGCCAAGACCCAGTACTTC. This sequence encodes CASSDTLAKTQYF.

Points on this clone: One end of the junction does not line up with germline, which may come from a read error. CDR3 amino acids: CSSSWREGGVYEQYF. As DNA, the CDR3 is TGTTCCAGCAGTTGGAGGGAGGGGGGAGTCTACGAGCAGTACTTC. The chain uses TRBV7-9 and TRBJ2-7; D is possibly TRBD2 (7 bases). The CDR3 has 15 amino acids. From germline, CDR1 is SEHNR and CDR2 FQNEAQ (reference sequence).

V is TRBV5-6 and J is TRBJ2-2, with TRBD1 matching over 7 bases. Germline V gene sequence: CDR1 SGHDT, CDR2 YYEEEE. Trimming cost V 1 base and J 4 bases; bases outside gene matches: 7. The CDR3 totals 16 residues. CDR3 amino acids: CASSLPRQGGTGELFF. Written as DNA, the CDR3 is TGTGCCAGCAGCTTGCCTCGACAGGGTGGCACCGGGGAGCTGTTTTTT.

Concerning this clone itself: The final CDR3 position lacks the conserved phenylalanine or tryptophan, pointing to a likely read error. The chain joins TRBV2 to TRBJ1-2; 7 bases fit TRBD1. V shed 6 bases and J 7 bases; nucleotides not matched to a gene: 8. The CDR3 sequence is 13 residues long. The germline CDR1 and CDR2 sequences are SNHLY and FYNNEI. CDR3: CASRGTAFGGYTS. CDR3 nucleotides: TGTGCCAGCAGAGGGACAGCTTTTGGTGGCTACACCTCC.

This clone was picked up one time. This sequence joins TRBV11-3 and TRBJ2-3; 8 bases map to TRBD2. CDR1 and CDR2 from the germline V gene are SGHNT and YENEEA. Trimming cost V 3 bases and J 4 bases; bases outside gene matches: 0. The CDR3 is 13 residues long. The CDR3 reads CASSFSGADTQYF. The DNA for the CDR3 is TGTGCCAGCAGCTTTAGCGGGGCAGATACGCAGTATTTT.

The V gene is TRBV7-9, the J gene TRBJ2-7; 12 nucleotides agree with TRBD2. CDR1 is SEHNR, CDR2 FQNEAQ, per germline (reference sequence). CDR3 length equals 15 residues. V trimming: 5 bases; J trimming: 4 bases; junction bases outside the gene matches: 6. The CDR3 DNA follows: TGTGCCAGCAGCCCGCGACTAGCGGGGGCGTACGAGCAGTACTTC. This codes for CASSPRLAGAYEQYF.

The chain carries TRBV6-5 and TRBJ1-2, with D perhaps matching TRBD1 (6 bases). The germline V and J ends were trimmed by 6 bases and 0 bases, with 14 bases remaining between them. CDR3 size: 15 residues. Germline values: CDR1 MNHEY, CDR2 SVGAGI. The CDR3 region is CASRSGTLSNYGYTF. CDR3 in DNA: TGTGCCAGCAGGTCCGGGACACTGTCTAACTATGGCTACACCTTC.

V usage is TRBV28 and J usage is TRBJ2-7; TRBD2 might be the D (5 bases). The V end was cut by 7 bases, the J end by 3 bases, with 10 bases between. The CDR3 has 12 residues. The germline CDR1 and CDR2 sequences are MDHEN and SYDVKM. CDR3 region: CASNGESYEQYF. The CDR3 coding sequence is TGTGCCAGCAATGGGGAGAGCTACGAGCAGTACTTC. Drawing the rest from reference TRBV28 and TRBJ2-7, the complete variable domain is DVKVTQSSRYLVKRTGEKVFLECVQDMDHENMFWYRQDPGLGLRLIYFSYDVKMKEKGDIPEGYSVSREKKERFSLILESASTNQTSMYLCASNGESYEQYFGPGTRLTVT.

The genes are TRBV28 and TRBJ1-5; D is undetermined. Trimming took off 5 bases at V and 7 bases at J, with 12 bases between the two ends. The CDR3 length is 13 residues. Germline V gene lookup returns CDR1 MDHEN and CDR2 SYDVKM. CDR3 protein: CASSLPLVQPQHF. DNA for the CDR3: TGTGCCAGCAGTCTCCCCCTTGTACAGCCCCAGCATTTT.

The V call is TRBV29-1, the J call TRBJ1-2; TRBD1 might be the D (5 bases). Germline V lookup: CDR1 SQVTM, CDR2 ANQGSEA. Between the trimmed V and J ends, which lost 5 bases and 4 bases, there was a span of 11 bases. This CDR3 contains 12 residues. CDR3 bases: TGCAGCGTTACCCGACAGTCCTATGGCTACACCTTC. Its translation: CSVTRQSYGYTF. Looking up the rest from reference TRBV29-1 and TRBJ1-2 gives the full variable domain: SAVISQKPSRDICQRGTSLTIQCQVDSQVTMMFWYRQQPGQSLTLIATANQGSEATYESGFVIDKFPISRPNLTFSTLTVSNMSPEDSSIYLCSVTRQSYGYTFGSGTRLTVV.

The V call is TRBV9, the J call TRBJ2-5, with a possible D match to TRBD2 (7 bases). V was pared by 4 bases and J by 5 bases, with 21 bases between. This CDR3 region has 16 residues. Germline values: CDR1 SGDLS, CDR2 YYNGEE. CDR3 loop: CASSLRGGGQAETQYF. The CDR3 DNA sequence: TGTGCCAGCAGCTTAAGGGGGGGAGGTCAAGCGGAGACCCAGTACTTC. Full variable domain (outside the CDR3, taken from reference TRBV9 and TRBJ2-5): DSGVTQTPKHLITATGQRVTLRCSPRSGDLSVYWYQQSLDQGLQFLIQYYNGEERAKGNILERFSAQQFPDLHSELNLSSLELGDSALYFCASSLRGGGQAETQYFGPGTRLLVL.

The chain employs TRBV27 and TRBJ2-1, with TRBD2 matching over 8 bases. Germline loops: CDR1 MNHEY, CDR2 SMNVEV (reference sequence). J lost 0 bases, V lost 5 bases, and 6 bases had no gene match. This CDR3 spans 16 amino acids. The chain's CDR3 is CASSQLAGSSYNEQFF. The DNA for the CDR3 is TGTGCCAGCAGTCAATTAGCGGGATCCTCCTACAATGAGCAGTTCTTC.